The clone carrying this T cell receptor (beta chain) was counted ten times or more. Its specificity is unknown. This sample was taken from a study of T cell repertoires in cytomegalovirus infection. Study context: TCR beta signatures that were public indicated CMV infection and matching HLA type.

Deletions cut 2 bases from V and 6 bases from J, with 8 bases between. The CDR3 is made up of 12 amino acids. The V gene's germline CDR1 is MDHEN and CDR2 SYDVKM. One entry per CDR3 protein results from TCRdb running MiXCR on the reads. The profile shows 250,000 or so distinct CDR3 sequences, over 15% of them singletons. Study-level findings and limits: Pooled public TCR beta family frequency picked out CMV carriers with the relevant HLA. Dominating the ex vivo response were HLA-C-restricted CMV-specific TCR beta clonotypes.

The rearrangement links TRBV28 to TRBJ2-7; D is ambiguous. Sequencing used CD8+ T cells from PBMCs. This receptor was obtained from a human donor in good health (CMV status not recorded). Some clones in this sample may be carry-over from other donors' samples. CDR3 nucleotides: TGTGCCAGCAGTTTAACCCCTGGCGAGCAGTACTTC. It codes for CASSLTPGEQYF.